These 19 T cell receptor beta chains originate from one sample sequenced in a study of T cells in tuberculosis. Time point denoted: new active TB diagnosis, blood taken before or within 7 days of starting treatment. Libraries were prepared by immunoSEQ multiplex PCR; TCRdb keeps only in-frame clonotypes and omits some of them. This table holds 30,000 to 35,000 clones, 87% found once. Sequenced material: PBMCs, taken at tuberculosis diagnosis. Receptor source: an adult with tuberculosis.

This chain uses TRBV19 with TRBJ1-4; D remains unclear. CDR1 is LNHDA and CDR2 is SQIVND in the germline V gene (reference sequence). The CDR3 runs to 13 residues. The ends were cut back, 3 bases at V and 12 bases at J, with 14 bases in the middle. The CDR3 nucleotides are TGTGCCAGTAGTATTATTGGCCCGGAGGAACTGTTTTTT. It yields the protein CASSIIGPEELFF.

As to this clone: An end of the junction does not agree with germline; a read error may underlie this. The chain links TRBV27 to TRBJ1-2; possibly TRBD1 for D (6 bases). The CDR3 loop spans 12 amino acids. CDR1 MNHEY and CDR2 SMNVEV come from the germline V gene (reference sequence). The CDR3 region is CASTLGGNGYTF. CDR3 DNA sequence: TGTGCCAGCACTTTAGGGGGGAATGGCTACACCTTC.

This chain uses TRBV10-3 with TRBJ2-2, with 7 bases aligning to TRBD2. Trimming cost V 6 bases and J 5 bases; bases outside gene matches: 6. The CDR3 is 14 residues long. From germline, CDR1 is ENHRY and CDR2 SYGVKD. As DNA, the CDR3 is TGTGCCATCAGGGGGGAGGGGCGGACCGGGGAGCTGTTTTTT. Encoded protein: CAIRGEGRTGELFF.

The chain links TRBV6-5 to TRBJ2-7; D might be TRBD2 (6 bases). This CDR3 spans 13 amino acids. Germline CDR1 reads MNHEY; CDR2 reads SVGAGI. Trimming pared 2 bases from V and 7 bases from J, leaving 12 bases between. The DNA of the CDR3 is TGTGCCAGCAGTTACCTGGGAGGCCGGGAGCAGTACTTC. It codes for CASSYLGGREQYF.

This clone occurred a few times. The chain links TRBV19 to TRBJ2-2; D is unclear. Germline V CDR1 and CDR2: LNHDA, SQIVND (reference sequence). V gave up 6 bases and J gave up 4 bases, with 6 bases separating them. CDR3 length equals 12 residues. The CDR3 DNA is TGTGCCAGTAGCGATAGCACCGGGGAGCTGTTTTTT. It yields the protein CASSDSTGELFF.

The CDR3 here is CASSGGDWDNEQFF. CDR3 coding DNA: TGTGCCAGCAGTGGCGGAGATTGGGACAATGAGCAGTTCTTC. The chain couples TRBV6-1 to TRBJ2-1; D is undetermined. V lost 4 bases, J lost 5 bases, and 12 bases lay in between. The germline V gene has CDR1 MNHNS and CDR2 SASEGT. CDR3 size: 14 residues.

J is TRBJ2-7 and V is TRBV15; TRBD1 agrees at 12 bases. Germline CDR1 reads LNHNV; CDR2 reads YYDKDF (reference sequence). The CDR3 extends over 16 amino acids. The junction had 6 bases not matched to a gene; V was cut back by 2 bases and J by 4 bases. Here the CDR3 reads CATSRPLGQGAYEQYF. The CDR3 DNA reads TGTGCCACCAGCAGACCCTTGGGACAGGGGGCTTACGAGCAGTACTTC.

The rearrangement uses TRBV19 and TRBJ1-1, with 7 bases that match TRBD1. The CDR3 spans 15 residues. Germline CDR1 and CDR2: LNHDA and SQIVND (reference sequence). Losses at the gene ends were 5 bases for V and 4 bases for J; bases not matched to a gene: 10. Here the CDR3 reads CASSLPTGLGTEAFF. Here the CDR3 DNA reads TGTGCCAGTAGTTTACCGACAGGGCTGGGCACTGAAGCTTTCTTT. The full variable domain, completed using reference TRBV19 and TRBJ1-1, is DGGITQSPKYLFRKEGQNVTLSCEQNLNHDAMYWYRQDPGQGLRLIYYSQIVNDFQKGDIAEGYSVSREKKESFPLTVTSAQKNPTAFYLCASSLPTGLGTEAFFGQGTRLTVV.

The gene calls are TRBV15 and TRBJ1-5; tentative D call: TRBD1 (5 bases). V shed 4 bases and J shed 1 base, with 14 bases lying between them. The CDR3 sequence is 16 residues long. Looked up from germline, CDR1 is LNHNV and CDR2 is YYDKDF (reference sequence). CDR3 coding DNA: TGTGCCACCAGCAAGGTGGACATACCCAGCAATCAGCCCCAGCATTTT. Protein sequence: CATSKVDIPSNQPQHF.

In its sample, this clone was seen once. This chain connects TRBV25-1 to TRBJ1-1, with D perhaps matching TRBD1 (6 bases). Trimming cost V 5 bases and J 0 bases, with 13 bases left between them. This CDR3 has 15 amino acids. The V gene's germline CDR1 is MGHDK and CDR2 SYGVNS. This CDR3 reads CASSSPGQMNTEAFF. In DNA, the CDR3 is TGTGCCAGCAGTTCTCCGGGACAAATGAACACTGAAGCTTTCTTT. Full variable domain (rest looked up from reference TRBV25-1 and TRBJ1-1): EADIYQTPRYLVIGTGKKITLECSQTMGHDKMYWYQQDPGMELHLIHYSYGVNSTEKGDLSSESTVSRIRTEHFPLTLESARPSHTSQYLCASSSPGQMNTEAFFGQGTRLTVV.

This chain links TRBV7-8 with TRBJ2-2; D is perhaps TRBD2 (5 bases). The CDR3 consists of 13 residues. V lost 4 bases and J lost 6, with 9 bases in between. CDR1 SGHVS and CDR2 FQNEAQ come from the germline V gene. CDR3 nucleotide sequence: TGTGCCAGCAGCTGGGGTAGCGCCGGGGAGCTGTTTTTT. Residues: CASSWGSAGELFF.

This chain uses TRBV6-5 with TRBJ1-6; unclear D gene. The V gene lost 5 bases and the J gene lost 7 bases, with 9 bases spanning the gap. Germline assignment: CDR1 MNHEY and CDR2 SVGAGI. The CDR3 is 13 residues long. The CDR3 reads CASSGVRNSPLHF. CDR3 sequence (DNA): TGTGCCAGCAGTGGAGTCCGCAATTCACCCCTCCACTTT.

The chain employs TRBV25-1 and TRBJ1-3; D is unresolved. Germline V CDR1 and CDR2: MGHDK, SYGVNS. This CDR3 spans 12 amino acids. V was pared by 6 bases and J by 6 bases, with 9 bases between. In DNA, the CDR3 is TGTGCCAGCAGCCCGGCGGTAAACACCATATATTTT. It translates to CASSPAVNTIYF.

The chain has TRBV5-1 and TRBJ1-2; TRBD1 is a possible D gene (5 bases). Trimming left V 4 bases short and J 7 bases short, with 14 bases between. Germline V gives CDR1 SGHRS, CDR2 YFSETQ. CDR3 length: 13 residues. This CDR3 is CASSVGLLFGYTF. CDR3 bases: TGCGCCAGCAGCGTGGGACTCCTGTTTGGCTACACCTTC.

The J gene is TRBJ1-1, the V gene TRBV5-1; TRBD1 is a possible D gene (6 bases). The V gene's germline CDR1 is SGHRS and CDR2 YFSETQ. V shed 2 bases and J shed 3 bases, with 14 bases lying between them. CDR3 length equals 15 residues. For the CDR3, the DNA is TGCGCCAGCAGCTTTACATACCCAGGGGACACTGAAGCTTTCTTT. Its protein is CASSFTYPGDTEAFF.

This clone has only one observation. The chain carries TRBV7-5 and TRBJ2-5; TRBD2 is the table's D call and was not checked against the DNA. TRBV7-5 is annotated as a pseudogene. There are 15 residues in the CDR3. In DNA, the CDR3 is TGTGCCAGAAGCTTAGTGGGGAGGGGTGAAGAGACCCAGTACTTC. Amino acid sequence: CARSLVGRGEETQYF.

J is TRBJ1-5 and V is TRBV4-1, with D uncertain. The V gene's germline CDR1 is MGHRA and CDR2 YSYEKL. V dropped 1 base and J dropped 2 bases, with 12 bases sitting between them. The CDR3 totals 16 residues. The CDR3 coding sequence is TGCGCCAGCAGCCAAGGAGACCTACGGGGCAATCAGCCCCAGCATTTT. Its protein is CASSQGDLRGNQPQHF.

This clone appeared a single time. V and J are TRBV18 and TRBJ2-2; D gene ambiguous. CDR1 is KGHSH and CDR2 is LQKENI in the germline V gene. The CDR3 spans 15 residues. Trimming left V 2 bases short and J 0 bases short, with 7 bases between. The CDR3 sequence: CASSPSPANTGELFF. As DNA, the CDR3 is TGTGCCAGCTCACCATCCCCGGCGAACACCGGGGAGCTGTTTTTT.

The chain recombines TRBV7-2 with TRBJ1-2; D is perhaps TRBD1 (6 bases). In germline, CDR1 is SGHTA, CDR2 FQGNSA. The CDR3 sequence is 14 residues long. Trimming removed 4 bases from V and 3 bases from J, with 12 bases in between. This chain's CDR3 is CASSSTGGDYGYTF. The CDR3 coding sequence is TGTGCCAGCAGCTCGACGGGGGGCGACTATGGCTACACCTTC.